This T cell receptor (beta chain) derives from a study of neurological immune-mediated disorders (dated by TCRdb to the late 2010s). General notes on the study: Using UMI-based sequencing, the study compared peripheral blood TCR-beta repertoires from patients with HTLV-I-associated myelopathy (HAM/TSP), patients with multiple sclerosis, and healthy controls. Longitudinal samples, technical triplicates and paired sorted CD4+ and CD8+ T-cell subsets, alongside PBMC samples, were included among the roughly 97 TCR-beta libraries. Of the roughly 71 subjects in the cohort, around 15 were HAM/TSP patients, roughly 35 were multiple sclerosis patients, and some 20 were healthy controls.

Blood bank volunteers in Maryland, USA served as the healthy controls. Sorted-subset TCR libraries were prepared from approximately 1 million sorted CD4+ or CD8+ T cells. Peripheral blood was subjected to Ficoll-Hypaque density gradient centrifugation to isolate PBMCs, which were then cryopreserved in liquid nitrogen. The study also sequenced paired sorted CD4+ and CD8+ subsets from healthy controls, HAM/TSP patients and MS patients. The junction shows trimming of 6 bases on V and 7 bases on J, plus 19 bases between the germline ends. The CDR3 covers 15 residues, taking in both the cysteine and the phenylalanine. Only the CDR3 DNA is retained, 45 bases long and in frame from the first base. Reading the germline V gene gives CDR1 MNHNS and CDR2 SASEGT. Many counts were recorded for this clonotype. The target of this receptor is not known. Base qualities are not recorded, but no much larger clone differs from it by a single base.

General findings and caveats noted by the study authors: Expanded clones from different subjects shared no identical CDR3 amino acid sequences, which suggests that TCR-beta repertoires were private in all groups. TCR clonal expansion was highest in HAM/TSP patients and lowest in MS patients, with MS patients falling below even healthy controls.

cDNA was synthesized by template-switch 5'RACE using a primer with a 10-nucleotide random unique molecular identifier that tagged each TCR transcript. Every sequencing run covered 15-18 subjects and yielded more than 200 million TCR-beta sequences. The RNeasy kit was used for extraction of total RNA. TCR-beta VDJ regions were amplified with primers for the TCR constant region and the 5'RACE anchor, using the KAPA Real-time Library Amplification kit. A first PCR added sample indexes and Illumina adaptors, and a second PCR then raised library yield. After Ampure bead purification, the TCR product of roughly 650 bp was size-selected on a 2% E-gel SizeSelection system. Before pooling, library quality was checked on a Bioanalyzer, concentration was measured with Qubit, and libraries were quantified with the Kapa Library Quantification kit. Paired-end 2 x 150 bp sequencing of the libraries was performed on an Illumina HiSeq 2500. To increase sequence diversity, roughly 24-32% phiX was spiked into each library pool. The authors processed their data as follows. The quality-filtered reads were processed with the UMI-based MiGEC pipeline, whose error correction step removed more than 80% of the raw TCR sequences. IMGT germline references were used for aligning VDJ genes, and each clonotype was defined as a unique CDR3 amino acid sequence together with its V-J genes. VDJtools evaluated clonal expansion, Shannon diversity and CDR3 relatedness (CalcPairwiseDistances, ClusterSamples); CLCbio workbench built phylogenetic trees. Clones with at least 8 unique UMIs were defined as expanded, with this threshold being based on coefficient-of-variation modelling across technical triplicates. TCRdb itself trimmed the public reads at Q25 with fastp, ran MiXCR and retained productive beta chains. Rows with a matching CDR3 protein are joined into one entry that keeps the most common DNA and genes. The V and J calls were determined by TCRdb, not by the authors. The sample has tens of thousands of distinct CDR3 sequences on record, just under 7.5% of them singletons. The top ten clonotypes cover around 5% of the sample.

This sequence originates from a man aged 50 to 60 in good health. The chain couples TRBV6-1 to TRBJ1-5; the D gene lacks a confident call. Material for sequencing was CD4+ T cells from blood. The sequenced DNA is TGTGCCAGCAGAACAATTATCGGGGTCGGACAGCCCCAGCATTTT. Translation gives CASRTIIGVGQPQHF.